This T cell receptor beta chain was observed in a study of radiotherapy plus CTLA-4 blockade in lung cancer. Study-level results: Radiotherapy was combined with ipilimumab, and tumor-derived TCR clones then expanded in blood.

The assay was immunoSEQ multiplex PCR, and TCRdb's table has in-frame clones only and misses some. In the table there are some 52,000 clones, approximately 79% of which are singletons. CDR1 DFQATT and CDR2 SNEGSKA come from the germline V gene (reference sequence). V shed 1 base and J shed 7 bases, with 7 bases lying between them. The CDR3 has 11 amino acids. Comments on this clone: No antigen is known for it.

The chain links TRBV20-1 to TRBJ1-2, with D perhaps TRBD1 (5 bases). The starting material was peripheral blood, obtained from a patient treated with radiotherapy plus ipilimumab. The receptor was isolated from a human donor with non-small cell lung cancer who had a partial response to radiotherapy plus ipilimumab. The CDR3 DNA reads as TGCAGTGCTAGAGGGGGCATTGGCTACACCTTC. Its translation: CSARGGIGYTF.